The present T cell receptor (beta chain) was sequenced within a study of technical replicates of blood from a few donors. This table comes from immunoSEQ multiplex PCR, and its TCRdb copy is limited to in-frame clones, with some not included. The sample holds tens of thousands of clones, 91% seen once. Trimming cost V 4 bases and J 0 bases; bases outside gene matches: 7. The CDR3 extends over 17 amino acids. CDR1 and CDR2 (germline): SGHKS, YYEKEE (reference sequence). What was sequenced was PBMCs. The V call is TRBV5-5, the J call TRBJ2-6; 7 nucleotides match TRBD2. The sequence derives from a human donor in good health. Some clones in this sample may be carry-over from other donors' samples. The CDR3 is CASSETTSSSGANVLTF. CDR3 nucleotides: TGTGCCAGCAGCGAAACGACTAGCTCCTCTGGGGCCAACGTCCTGACTTTC.